The present T cell receptor beta chain was sequenced within a study of glioma-infiltrating T cells after dendritic cell vaccination. Isocitrate dehydrogenase mutation was absent in all glioblastoma patients. The CDR3 contains 16 residues. V was clipped by 2 bases and J by 5 bases, with 16 bases between them. Germline CDR1 reads SGHTA; CDR2 reads FQGNSA. Amplification used 60 V beta primers and 13 J beta primers. Produced via immunoSEQ multiplex PCR; TCRdb's table is partial and in-frame only. This sample yields approximately 22,000 clones, of which more than 65% are seen a single time; 36% belongs to the top ten.

The sequence was collected from a human donor with glioblastoma. The J gene is TRBJ2-4, the V gene TRBV7-2; D is possibly TRBD2 (5 bases). The sample in question was blood, obtained before dendritic cell vaccination. CDR3: CASSLRKGAGENIQYF. The CDR3 DNA follows: TGTGCCAGCAGCTTACGTAAGGGAGCTGGGGAAAACATTCAGTACTTC.